The clone carrying this TCR beta chain occurred once. No antigen is known for it. The data originate from a study of cytomegalovirus exposure and HLA in healthy donors. The CDR3 runs 15 residues. CDR1 is SGDLS and CDR2 is YYNGEE in the germline V gene. V lost 0 bases and J lost 5, with 11 bases in between. Study-wide results and limits: Common viral pathogens seemed to be connected with several of the most significant clusters, according to a later analysis. According to the study, roughly 160 TCR beta chains were cytomegalovirus-associated. Association with HLA alleles at 0.05 false discovery rate was found for 16,951 TCR beta sequences in a later analysis. A missense variant in DCLRE1C was later tied to TCR beta V- and J-gene trimming.

A multiplex PCR was run with 60 Vbeta primers and 13 Jbeta primers. Profiled with immunoSEQ multiplex PCR; TCRdb holds only in-frame clones, not every one. The sample records some 140,000 clones, roughly 73% being singletons. The TCR was taken from a woman aged 40 to 50 in good health and CMV-seronegative. Source material: PBMCs. The V call is TRBV9, the J call TRBJ2-2; D is undetermined. The CDR3 loop reads CASSVENSGTGELFF. CDR3 DNA: TGTGCCAGCAGCGTAGAGAATTCAGGAACCGGGGAGCTGTTTTTT. The full variable domain, in which reference TRBV9 and TRBJ2-2 provide the parts outside the CDR3, is DSGVTQTPKHLITATGQRVTLRCSPRSGDLSVYWYQQSLDQGLQFLIQYYNGEERAKGNILERFSAQQFPDLHSELNLSSLELGDSALYFCASSVENSGTGELFFGEGSRLTVL.